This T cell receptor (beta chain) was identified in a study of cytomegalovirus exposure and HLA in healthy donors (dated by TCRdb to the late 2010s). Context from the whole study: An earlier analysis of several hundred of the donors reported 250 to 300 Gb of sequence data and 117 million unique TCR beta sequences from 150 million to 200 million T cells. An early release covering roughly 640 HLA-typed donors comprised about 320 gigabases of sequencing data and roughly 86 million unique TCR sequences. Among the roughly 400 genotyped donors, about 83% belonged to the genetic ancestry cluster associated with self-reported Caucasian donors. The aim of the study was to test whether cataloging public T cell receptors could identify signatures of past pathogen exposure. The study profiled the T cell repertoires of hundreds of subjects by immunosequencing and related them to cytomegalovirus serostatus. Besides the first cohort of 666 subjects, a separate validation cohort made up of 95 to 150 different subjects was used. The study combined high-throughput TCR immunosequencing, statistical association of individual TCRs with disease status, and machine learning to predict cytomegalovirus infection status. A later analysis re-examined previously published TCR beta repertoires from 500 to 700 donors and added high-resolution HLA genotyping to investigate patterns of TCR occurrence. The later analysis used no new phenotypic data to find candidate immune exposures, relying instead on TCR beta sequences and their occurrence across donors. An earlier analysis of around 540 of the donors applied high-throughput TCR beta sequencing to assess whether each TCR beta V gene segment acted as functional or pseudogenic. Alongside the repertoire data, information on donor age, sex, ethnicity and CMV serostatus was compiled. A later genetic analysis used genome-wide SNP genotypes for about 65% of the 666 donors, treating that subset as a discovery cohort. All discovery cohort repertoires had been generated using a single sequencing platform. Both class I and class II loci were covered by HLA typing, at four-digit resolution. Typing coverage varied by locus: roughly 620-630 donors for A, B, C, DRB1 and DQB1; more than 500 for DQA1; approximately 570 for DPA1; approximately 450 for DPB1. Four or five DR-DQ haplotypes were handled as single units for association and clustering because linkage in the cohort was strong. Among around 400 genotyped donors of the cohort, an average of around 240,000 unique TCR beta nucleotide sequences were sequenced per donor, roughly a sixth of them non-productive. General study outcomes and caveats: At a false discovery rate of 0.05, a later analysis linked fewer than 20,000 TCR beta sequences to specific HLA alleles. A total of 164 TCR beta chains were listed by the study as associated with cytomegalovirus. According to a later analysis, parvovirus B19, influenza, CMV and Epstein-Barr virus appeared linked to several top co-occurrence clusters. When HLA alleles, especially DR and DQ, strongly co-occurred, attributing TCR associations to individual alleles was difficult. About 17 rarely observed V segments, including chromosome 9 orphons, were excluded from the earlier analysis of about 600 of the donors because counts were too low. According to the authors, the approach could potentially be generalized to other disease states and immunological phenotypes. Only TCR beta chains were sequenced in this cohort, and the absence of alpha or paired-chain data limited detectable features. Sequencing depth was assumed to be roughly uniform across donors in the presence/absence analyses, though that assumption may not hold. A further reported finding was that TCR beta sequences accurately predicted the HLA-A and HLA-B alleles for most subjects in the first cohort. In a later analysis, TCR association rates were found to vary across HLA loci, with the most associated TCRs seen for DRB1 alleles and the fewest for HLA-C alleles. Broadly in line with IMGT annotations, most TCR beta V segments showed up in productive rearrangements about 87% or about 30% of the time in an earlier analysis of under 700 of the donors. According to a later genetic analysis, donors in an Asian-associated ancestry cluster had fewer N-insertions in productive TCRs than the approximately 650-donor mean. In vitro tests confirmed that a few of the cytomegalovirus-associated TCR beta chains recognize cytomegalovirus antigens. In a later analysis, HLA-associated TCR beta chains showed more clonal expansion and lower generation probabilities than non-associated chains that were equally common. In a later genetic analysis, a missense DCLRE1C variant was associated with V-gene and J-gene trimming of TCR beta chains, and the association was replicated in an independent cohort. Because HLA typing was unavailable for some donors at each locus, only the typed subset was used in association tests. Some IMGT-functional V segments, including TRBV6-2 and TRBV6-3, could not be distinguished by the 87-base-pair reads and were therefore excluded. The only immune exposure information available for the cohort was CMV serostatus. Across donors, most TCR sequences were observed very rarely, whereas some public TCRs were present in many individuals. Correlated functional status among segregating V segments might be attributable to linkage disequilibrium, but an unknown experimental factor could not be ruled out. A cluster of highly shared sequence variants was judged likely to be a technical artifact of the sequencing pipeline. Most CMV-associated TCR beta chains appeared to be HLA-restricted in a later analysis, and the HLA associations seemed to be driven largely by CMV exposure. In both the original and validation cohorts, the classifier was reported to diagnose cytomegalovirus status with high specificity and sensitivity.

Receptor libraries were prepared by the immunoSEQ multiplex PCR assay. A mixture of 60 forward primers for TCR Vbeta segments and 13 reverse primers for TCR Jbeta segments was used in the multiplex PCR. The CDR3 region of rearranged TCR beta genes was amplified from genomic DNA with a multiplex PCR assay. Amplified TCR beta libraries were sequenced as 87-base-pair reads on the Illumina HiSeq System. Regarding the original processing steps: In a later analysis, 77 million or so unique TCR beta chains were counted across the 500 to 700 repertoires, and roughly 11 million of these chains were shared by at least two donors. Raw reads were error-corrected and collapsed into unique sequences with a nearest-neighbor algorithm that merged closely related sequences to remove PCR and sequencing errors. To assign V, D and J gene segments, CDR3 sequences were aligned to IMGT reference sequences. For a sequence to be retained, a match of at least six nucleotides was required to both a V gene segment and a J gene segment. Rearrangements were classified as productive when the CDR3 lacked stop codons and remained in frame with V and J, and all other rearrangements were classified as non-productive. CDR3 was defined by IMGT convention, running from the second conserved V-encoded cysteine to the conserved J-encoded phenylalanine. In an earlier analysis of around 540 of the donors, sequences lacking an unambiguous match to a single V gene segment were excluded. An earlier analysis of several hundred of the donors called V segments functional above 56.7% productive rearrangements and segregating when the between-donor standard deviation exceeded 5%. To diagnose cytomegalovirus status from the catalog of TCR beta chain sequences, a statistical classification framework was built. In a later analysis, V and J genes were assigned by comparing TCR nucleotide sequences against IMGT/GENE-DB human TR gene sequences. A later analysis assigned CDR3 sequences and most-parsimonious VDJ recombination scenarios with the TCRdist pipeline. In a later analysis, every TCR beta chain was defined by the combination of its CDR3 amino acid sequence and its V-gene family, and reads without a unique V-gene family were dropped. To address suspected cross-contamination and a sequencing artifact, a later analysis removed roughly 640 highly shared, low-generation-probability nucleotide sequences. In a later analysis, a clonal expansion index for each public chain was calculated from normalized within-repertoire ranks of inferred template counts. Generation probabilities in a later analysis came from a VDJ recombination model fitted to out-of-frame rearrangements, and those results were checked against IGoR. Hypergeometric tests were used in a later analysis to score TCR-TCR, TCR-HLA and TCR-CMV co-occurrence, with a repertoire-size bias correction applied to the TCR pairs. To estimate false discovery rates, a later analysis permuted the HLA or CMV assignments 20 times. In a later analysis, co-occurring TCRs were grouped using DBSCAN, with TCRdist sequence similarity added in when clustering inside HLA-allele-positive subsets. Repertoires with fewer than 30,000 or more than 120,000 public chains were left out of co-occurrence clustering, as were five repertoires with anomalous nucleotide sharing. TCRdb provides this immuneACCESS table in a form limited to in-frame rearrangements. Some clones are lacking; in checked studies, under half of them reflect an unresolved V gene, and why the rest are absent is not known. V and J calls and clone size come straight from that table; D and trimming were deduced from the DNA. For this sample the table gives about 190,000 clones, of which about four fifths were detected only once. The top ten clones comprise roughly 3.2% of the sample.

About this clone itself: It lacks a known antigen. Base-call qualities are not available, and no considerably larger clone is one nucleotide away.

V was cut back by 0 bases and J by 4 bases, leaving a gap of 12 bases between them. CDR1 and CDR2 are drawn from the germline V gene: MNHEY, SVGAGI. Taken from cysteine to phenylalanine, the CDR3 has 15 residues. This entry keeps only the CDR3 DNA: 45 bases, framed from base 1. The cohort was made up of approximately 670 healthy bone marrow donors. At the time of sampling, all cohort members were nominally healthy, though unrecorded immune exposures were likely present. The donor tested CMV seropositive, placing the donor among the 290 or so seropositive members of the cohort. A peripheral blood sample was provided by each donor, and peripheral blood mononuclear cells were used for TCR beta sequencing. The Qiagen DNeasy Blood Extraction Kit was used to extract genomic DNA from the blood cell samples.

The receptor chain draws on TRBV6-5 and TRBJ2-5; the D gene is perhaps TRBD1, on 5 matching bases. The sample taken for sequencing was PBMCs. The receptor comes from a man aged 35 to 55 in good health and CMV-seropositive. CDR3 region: CASSYSRTGRETQYF. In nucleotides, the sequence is TGTGCCAGCAGTTACTCGCGCACAGGAAGAGAGACCCAGTACTTC.